This T cell receptor beta chain was recorded in a study of PD-1 blockade in classical Hodgkin lymphoma (dated by TCRdb to between 2020 and 2021). Looking at the study overall: Nivolumab dosing was 3 mg/kg intravenously every 2 weeks, continuing until either disease progression or unacceptable toxicity. The study used TCR beta sequencing and CyTOF to define a peripheral blood immune signature of response to PD-1 blockade in classical Hodgkin lymphoma. On the study overall, not on this receptor specifically: Baseline TCR diversity was reported to be lower in newly diagnosed patients than in healthy donors and to be lower still in relapsed/refractory patients. CD4+ but not CD8+ TCR diversity rose significantly by C4D1 (p=0.0027 vs p=0.16), most apparent in complete responders (p=0.02). Lower diversity was seen in patients whose nivolumab began less than 1 year after ASCT, and these patients were left out of later analyses so that immune reconstitution would not confound the results. Among trial patients, those achieving complete response had baseline diversity similar to that of newly diagnosed patients, while diversity was significantly lower in partial responders and progressors. The study was restricted to a single clinical trial cohort, and the causes of repertoire differences, possibly disease activity or prior therapy, were left undefined.

In the case of this clone: The antigen this receptor binds is unknown. No much larger clone exists at a distance of one base, and base qualities are not known.

Interpreted using the paper, the time point label stands for: cycle 4 day 1 (C4D1), after 5 to 7 weeks of nivolumab. All trial patients had relapsed after autologous stem cell transplantation, with cohorts A, B and C differing in prior brentuximab vedotin exposure. A Miltenyi CD4+ T cell isolation kit was used for magnetic negative selection to purify CD4+ T cells from thawed PBMCs. The trial cohort included 55 to 65 patients with relapsed/refractory classical Hodgkin lymphoma, and each patient had a best overall response of complete response, partial response or progressive disease. In the multi-cohort phase II CheckMate 205 trial, trial patients received single-agent nivolumab. Best overall response was determined by an independent review committee according to the 2007 International Working Group response criteria. PBMCs from the trial were collected at three points: immediately before nivolumab initiation (C1D1), and during therapy at cycle 2 day 1 and cycle 4 day 1. Peripheral blood was collected in 8 mL Vacutainer Cell Preparation Tubes, from which PBMCs were isolated by centrifugation and then cryopreserved. Purified CD4+ and CD8+ fractions were prepared only for cases with an additional available PBMC sample. Magnetically labelled cells were removed on LS columns in a quadroMACS separator, and the flow-through was collected as the purified fraction.

The germline V gene supplies CDR1 MNHEY and CDR2 SVGAGI. From cysteine to phenylalanine, the CDR3 is 15 amino acids long. Left in the record is the CDR3 DNA by itself, 45 bases read in frame from the first base. The V and J ends are trimmed by 6 bases and 0 bases, leaving 12 bases between them. Genomic DNA was extracted with the Qiagen DNeasy kit from unsorted PBMCs and from negatively selected CD4+ and CD8+ fractions. Using primers that anneal to V and J segments, immunoSEQ multiplex PCR amplified the TCR beta CDR3 regions. Amplification bias was minimized using a synthetic immune receptor repertoire, and residual bias was removed computationally after sequencing. The study's processing was this. Repertoire diversity was quantified as the Shannon entropy index using custom Python scripts. Unsorted, CD4+ and CD8+ repertoires were analyzed separately, except in combined analyses where CD4+ and CD8+ sequences were merged in silico. A clone counted as expanded when the clone's frequency after treatment rose at least 2-fold relative to C1D1, and clones undetected at baseline were given a pseudocount of 0.5. Clones with 0 or 1 copy at C1D1 were defined as singleton clones, while clones with 2 or more copies were defined as non-singleton clones. Clones expanded in unsorted samples were labelled as CD4+, CD8+ or unknown by matching protein sequences in sorted samples from the same patient. Wilcoxon tests were applied to paired samples to test diversity changes from C1D1 to C4D1. What TCRdb holds here is the immuneACCESS table cut down to in-frame rearrangements. Part of the clones is not present; checked against another copy, under half of the missing clones reflect an unresolved V gene, and the others are unexplained. The V and J calls and the clone size are those of that table, but D and trimming were determined from the DNA. In all, the sample holds 30,000 to 35,000 clones, and under 90% of those were seen once. The top ten clonotypes cover approximately 0.82% of the sample.

Here the sequenced sample was CD4+ T cells from blood, taken before the fourth cycle of nivolumab. This receptor was identified in a human donor with classical Hodgkin lymphoma. The chain is made from TRBV6-5 and TRBJ1-5; D gene: possibly TRBD1, on 5 matching bases. The CDR3 loop reads CASRSNRYSNQPQHF. The base sequence is TGTGCCAGCAGGTCAAACAGGTATAGCAATCAGCCCCAGCATTTT.